Below are 21 T cell receptor beta chains sequenced from a single sample in a study of blood T cell repertoires in COVID-19. The table came from immunoSEQ multiplex PCR; TCRdb's copy has only in-frame clones and leaves some out. The sample shows 150,000 to 200,000 clones, around 84% of them seen only once. The material sequenced was PBMCs or T cells enriched from blood (not recorded which). The source of these receptors is a man aged 40-50 years who had recovered from COVID-19.

This sequence joins TRBV29-1 and TRBJ1-4; TRBD1 might be the D (5 bases). CDR1 and CDR2 (germline): SQVTM, ANQGSEA. Trimming removed 4 bases from V and 7 bases from J, with 22 bases in between. This CDR3 has 16 residues. The CDR3 DNA is TGCAGCGTTGGGGGGGACCGCGGACCGGTAGCTGAAAAACTGTTTTTT. Encoded protein: CSVGGDRGPVAEKLFF.

A word on this clone: Compared with germline, one end of the junction differs, possibly owing to a read error. The CDR3 sequence is CASAPQGLNSPLHF. The CDR3 DNA follows: TGTGCCAGCGCACCGCAGGGGTTAAATTCACCCCTCCACTTT. J is TRBJ1-6 and V is TRBV18; D might be TRBD1 (6 bases). Looked up from germline, CDR1 is KGHSH and CDR2 is LQKENI. CDR3 length equals 14 residues.

The chain recombines TRBV6-1 with TRBJ1-4; D possibly corresponds to TRBD1 (5 bases). There are 18 residues in the CDR3. Trimming left V 4 bases short and J 0 bases short, with 18 bases between. The germline gives CDR1 MNHNS, CDR2 SASEGT. CDR3 loop: CASSGTLTPGATNEKLFF. The CDR3 DNA is TGTGCCAGCAGTGGGACACTCACCCCGGGTGCAACTAATGAAAAACTGTTTTTT.

This rearrangement joins TRBV5-1 to TRBJ2-5, with 7 bases matching TRBD1. The V gene's germline CDR1 is SGHRS and CDR2 YFSETQ. This CDR3 region has 15 residues. Trimming cost V 4 bases and J 1 base; bases outside gene matches: 7. The CDR3 spells CASSRRQGGQETQYF. The CDR3 region has the DNA TGCGCCAGCAGCAGGCGACAGGGCGGCCAAGAGACCCAGTACTTC.

The chain joins TRBV4-1 to TRBJ1-5; maybe TRBD1 (5 bases). The CDR3 runs 13 residues. Looked up from germline, CDR1 is MGHRA and CDR2 is YSYEKL. The V gene lost 3 bases and the J gene lost 4 bases, with 7 bases spanning the gap. CDR3: CASSHQGNQPQHF. CDR3 nucleotide sequence: TGCGCCAGCAGCCATCAGGGTAATCAGCCCCAGCATTTT.

This clone was seen a few times. This rearrangement joins TRBV30 to TRBJ2-5, with 8 bases matching TRBD2. This CDR3 is built from 14 residues. Germline lookup yields CDR1 GTSNPN and CDR2 SVGIG (reference sequence). The V segment lost 0 bases and the J segment 9 bases; nucleotides outside the gene matches: 9. Here the CDR3 reads CAWSVTSGGRAQYF. CDR3 coding DNA: TGTGCCTGGAGTGTAACGAGCGGGGGTAGGGCCCAGTACTTC.

The chain joins TRBV5-5 to TRBJ1-3; maybe TRBD1 (6 bases). This CDR3 is built from 14 residues. The V end lost 0 bases, the J end lost 4 bases, and 8 bases lay between the germline ends. Germline CDR1 reads SGHKS; CDR2 reads YYEKEE (reference sequence). CDR3 sequence (DNA): TGTGCCAGCAGCTTGGGAACAGGGGGAAACACCATATATTTT. Residues: CASSLGTGGNTIYF.

The chain couples TRBV3-1 (or the pseudogene TRBV3-2) to TRBJ1-3, with no clear D. CDR1 and CDR2 (germline): LGHDT, YNNKEL (reference sequence). The length of the CDR3 is 15 residues. Between the trimmed V and J ends, which lost 2 bases and 0 bases, there was a span of 8 bases. CDR3 sequence: CASSQLGSSGNTIYF. The DNA of the CDR3 is TGTGCCAGCAGCCAACTGGGGAGCTCTGGAAACACCATATATTTT.

The chain has TRBV24-1 and TRBJ2-2; D is undetermined. The germline V and J ends were trimmed by 7 bases and 2 bases, with 7 bases remaining between them. CDR1 and CDR2 (germline): KGHDR, SFDVKD. This CDR3 region has 13 residues. Here the CDR3 reads CATSHFNTGELFF. DNA for the CDR3: TGTGCCACCAGCCACTTCAACACCGGGGAGCTGTTTTTT.

The chain employs TRBV5-4 and TRBJ1-4; 8 bases match TRBD1. Germline V gives CDR1 SGHNT, CDR2 YYREEE (reference sequence). Trimming removed 5 bases from V and 7 bases from J; junction bases left unmatched: 10. The CDR3 is 15 residues long. CDR3 in DNA: TGTGCCAGCAGTCGCGCCGGGACAGGAGGTGAAAAACTGTTTTTT. Protein product: CASSRAGTGGEKLFF.

The chain uses TRBV11-2 and TRBJ1-2, with a weak D call TRBD1 (6 bases). Germline CDR1 and CDR2: SGHAT and FQNNGV. The ends were cut back, 5 bases at V and 4 bases at J, with 11 bases in the middle. This CDR3 has 13 amino acids. The CDR3 coding sequence is TGTGCCAGCAGCATGACAGGTGTCTATGGCTACACCTTC. It translates to CASSMTGVYGYTF.

The chain joins TRBV21-1 to TRBJ2-3; whether TRBD2, the table's D call, matches the DNA was not checked. TRBV21-1 is shown as a pseudogene. The CDR3 loop spans 17 amino acids. The CDR3 reads CASSKAPGLDYTDTQYF. In nucleotides, the CDR3 is TGTGCCAGCAGCAAAGCCCCAGGACTAGACTACACAGATACGCAGTATTTT.

This chain links TRBV5-4 with TRBJ2-3; D remains ambiguous. The CDR3 contains 14 residues. CDR1 is SGHNT, CDR2 YYREEE, per germline (reference sequence). Trimming removed 10 bases at V and 0 bases at J, with 15 bases between. CDR3 nucleotides: TGTGCCGCGGCCAATCCCACTAGCACAGATACGCAGTATTTT. It yields the protein CAAANPTSTDTQYF.

The chain couples TRBV30 to TRBJ1-1; D call uncertain. The ends were cut back, 1 base at V and 0 bases at J, with 9 bases in the middle. CDR1 is GTSNPN, CDR2 SVGIG, per germline (reference sequence). The CDR3 is 14 residues long. The CDR3 DNA reads as TGTGCCTGGAGTGATTGGCGGCTGAACACTGAAGCTTTCTTT. Residues: CAWSDWRLNTEAFF.

The V and J genes are TRBV11-2 and TRBJ1-3; 7 bases are shared with TRBD1. The germline V gene has CDR1 SGHAT and CDR2 FQNNGV. The trim removed 3 bases at V and 1 base at J, leaving 3 bases unmatched. This CDR3 has 15 residues. The CDR3 region has the DNA TGTGCCAGCAGCTTTGGGACAGCTTCTGGAAACACCATATATTTT. Translated, it gives CASSFGTASGNTIYF.

Here the CDR3 DNA reads TGTGCCTGGAGTAGAGGCCACTACAATGAGCAGTTCTTC. It is translated as CAWSRGHYNEQFF. The chain employs TRBV30 and TRBJ2-1; D gene unclear. V was cut by 2 bases and J by 3 bases, with 8 bases left in between. Germline CDR1 and CDR2: GTSNPN and SVGIG (reference sequence). This CDR3 spans 13 amino acids.

This chain connects TRBV2 to TRBJ1-1, with D unresolved. V was shortened by 5 bases and J by 0 bases, with 19 bases between the two germline ends. This CDR3 has 17 amino acids. Germline V lookup: CDR1 SNHLY, CDR2 FYNNEI. CDR3 coding DNA: TGTGCCAGCAGTAGTCCTCGGTCAGACTTTATGAACACTGAAGCTTTCTTT. This translates into CASSSPRSDFMNTEAFF.

The J gene is TRBJ2-5, the V gene TRBV5-4; possibly TRBD1 for D (6 bases). Germline loops: CDR1 SGHNT, CDR2 YYREEE (reference sequence). This CDR3 spans 14 amino acids. V shed 4 bases and J shed 1 base, with 11 bases lying between them. CDR3 residues: CASSAGQSQETQYF. CDR3 coding DNA: TGTGCCAGCAGCGCCGGACAGAGCCAAGAGACCCAGTACTTC.

This chain connects TRBV19 to TRBJ2-1; 8 bases agree with TRBD1. Germline CDR1 reads LNHDA; CDR2 reads SQIVND (reference sequence). The V gene end was trimmed by 8 bases and the J gene end by 3 bases; junction bases not matched to a gene: 3. CDR3 size: 13 residues. CDR3 region: CASADRVYNEQFF. CDR3 coding DNA: TGTGCCAGTGCGGACAGGGTCTACAATGAGCAGTTCTTC.

The chain combines TRBV29-1 with TRBJ1-1; no definite D call. CDR3 size: 14 residues. The germline V gene has CDR1 SQVTM and CDR2 ANQGSEA. Trimming cost V 3 bases and J 5 bases, with 16 bases left between them. This CDR3 reads CSVDHNSGRTEAFF. In DNA, the CDR3 is TGCAGCGTTGATCACAACTCAGGTAGGACTGAAGCTTTCTTT.

The gene calls are TRBV11-2 and TRBJ2-5, with a weak D call TRBD2 (6 bases). Trimming removed 0 bases at V and 5 bases at J, with 7 bases between. The CDR3 spans 13 residues. Germline CDR1 and CDR2: SGHAT and FQNNGV. CDR3 sequence reads: CASSLDGGETQYF. The CDR3 coding sequence is TGTGCCAGCAGCTTAGATGGGGGGGAGACCCAGTACTTC. Full variable domain (remainder filled in from reference TRBV11-2 and TRBJ2-5): EAGVAQSPRYKIIEKRQSVAFWCNPISGHATLYWYQQILGQGPKLLIQFQNNGVVDDSQLPKDRFSAERLKGVDSTLKIQPAKLEDSAVYLCASSLDGGETQYFGPGTRLLVL.